The entry below describes one T cell receptor (beta chain). The antigen remains undetermined. These data are taken from a study of T cell responses to AZD1222 COVID-19 vaccine. The study's findings and limits: Repertoire sampling was restricted to post-peak T cell response timepoints.

TCRdb's table, derived via immunoSEQ multiplex PCR, lists solely in-frame clones and lacks some. The sample shows under 95,000 clones, 80% to 90% of them seen only once. Trimming removed 5 bases from V and 2 bases from J, with 18 bases in between. Germline V gene sequence: CDR1 SEHNR, CDR2 FQNEAQ (reference sequence). The length of the CDR3 is 16 residues. The rearrangement joins TRBV7-9 to TRBJ1-2, with D possibly matching TRBD1 (5 bases). The sample in question was peripheral blood, obtained on day 0 of AZD1222 vaccination. This clonotype originated in an adult in good health. The CDR3 DNA follows: TGTGCCAGCAGCCGACCCCGACAGACACAAAACTATGGCTACACCTTC. Translated: CASSRPRQTQNYGYTF.